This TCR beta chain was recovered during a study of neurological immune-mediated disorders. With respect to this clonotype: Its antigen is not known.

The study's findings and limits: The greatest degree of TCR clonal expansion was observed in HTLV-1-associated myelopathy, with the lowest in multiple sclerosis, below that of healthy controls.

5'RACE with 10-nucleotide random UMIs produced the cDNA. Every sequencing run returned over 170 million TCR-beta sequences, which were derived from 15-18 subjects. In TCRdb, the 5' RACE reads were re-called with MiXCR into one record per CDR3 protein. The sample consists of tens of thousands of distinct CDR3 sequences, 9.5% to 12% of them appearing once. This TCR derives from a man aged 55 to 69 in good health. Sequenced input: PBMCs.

This CDR3 reads CSVTGDSYEQYF. In nucleotides, the CDR3 is TGCAGTGTTACAGGGGACTCCTACGAGCAGTACTTC. The chain employs TRBV20-1 and TRBJ2-7; 7 positions match TRBD1. CDR1 and CDR2 from the germline V gene are DFQATT and SNEGSKA (reference sequence). With V trimmed by 7 bases and J by 0 bases, 3 bases remained unmatched. The CDR3 is 12 residues long.